The 16 T cell receptor beta chains below all came from one sample that was sequenced in a study of Ad26.COV2.S vaccination and SARS-CoV-2 variants. The method was immunoSEQ multiplex PCR; TCRdb's version includes in-frame clones alone and lacks a portion of them. The sample consists of roughly 270,000 clones, approximately 89% of them appearing once. Treatment in this sample: 15 to 20 received Ad26.COV2.S at low or high dose, single or two shots; roughly 5 received placebo; per-sample allocation not given. Samples analyzed were those drawn on day 63 after the first vaccine or placebo injection. The sequencing used peripheral blood, collected in a trial of Ad26.COV2.S vaccine versus placebo. All receptors derive from a person aged 18-65 years who received the Ad26.COV2.S COVID-19 vaccine or a placebo.

This sequence joins TRBV27 and TRBJ2-7, with 10 bases that match TRBD2. This CDR3 contains 17 residues. CDR1 is MNHEY, CDR2 SMNVEV, per germline (reference sequence). The V and J ends lost 6 bases and 0 bases, in that order; junction bases with no gene match: 11. The CDR3 loop is CASSPTLGLALSYEQYF. CDR3 coding DNA: TGTGCCAGCAGCCCCACACTGGGACTAGCGCTCTCCTACGAGCAGTACTTC.

V usage is TRBV5-1 and J usage is TRBJ1-2, with a tentative D call TRBD1 (5 bases). The CDR3 is 15 residues long. V gave up 4 bases and J gave up 9 bases, with 22 bases separating them. Per the germline V gene, CDR1 is SGHRS and CDR2 is YFSETQ. The CDR3 nucleotides are TGCGCCAGCAGCCCAACACCAGGGAAAGAATGGAGCTACACCTTC. Its protein product is CASSPTPGKEWSYTF.

The gene calls are TRBV7-8 and TRBJ2-3, with D perhaps given as TRBD1 or TRBD2 (5 bases each). The germline V gene has CDR1 SGHVS and CDR2 FQNEAQ. This CDR3 is 13 amino acids long. Trimming pared 4 bases from V and 9 bases from J, leaving 14 bases between. The CDR3 loop is CASSSGSSGTQYF. The CDR3 region has the DNA TGTGCCAGCAGCTCAGGGTCCTCGGGGACGCAGTATTTT.

Written as DNA, the CDR3 is TGTGCTAGTGGTTTGGACCGGACCAAACCTTTGCCCCAGCATTTT. Residues: CASGLDRTKPLPQHF. This rearrangement joins TRBV12-5 to TRBJ1-5; D uncertain. The V gene lost 1 base and the J gene lost 9 bases, with 16 bases spanning the gap. The CDR3 is 15 residues long. Germline V gives CDR1 LGHNT, CDR2 FRNRAP.

This clone was picked up a small number of times. This chain joins TRBV7-9 and TRBJ2-7, with 7 bases that match TRBD2. The V gene's germline CDR1 is SEHNR and CDR2 FQNEAQ (reference sequence). Trimming cost V 5 bases and J 1 base; bases outside gene matches: 11. The length of the CDR3 is 16 residues. CDR3 sequence reads: CASSAGRGGRSYEQYF. DNA of the CDR3: TGTGCCAGCAGCGCGGGCCGGGGAGGGAGGTCCTACGAGCAGTACTTC. Full variable domain (outside the CDR3, taken from reference TRBV7-9 and TRBJ2-7): DTGVSQNPRHKITKRGQNVTFRCDPISEHNRLYWYRQTLGQGPEFLTYFQNEAQLEKSRLLSDRFSAERPKGSFSTLEIQRTEQGDSAMYLCASSAGRGGRSYEQYFGPGTRLTVT.

This clone was seen just once. The rearrangement uses TRBV19 and TRBJ2-3, with a possible D match to TRBD1 (5 bases). The V end was cut by 7 bases, the J end by 3 bases, with 11 bases between. The CDR3 spans 13 residues. In germline, CDR1 is LNHDA, CDR2 SQIVND (reference sequence). Here the CDR3 reads CASTTGDTDTQYF. CDR3 sequence (DNA): TGTGCCAGTACTACAGGAGATACAGATACGCAGTATTTT.

The rearrangement joins TRBV6-2 or TRBV6-3 to TRBJ2-2; TRBD2 matches 7 bases. Germline values: CDR1 MNHEY, CDR2 SVGEGT. V lost 2 bases, J lost 4 bases, and 10 bases stayed unmatched. This CDR3 region has 17 residues. In DNA, the CDR3 is TGTGCCAGCAGTTACAGGGGTGCCCGCGGGGGCACCGGGGAGCTGTTTTTT. This codes for CASSYRGARGGTGELFF.

The chain couples TRBV5-1 to TRBJ1-1; no clear D. CDR3 size: 13 residues. The V and J ends lost 6 bases and 2 bases respectively, with 11 bases between them. Germline lookup yields CDR1 SGHRS and CDR2 YFSETQ. The CDR3: CASMPGSNTEAFF. The CDR3 bases are TGCGCCAGCATGCCGGGGTCTAACACTGAAGCTTTCTTT.

The V call is TRBV6-5, the J call TRBJ2-1, with D maybe TRBD1 (5 bases). Germline V gene data show CDR1 as MNHEY and CDR2 as SVGAGI. The CDR3 spans 16 residues. The germline V and J ends were trimmed by 2 bases and 0 bases, with 11 bases remaining between them. Here the CDR3 reads CASSYGQGSSYNEQFF. The DNA for the CDR3 is TGTGCCAGCAGTTACGGCCAGGGATCCTCCTACAATGAGCAGTTCTTC.

The chain uses TRBV3-1 (or the pseudogene TRBV3-2) and TRBJ2-3, with D perhaps given as TRBD1 or TRBD2 (5 bases each). V dropped 4 bases and J dropped 1 base, with 15 bases sitting between them. Germline V CDR1 and CDR2: LGHDT, YNNKEL (reference sequence). The CDR3 has 16 residues. The DNA of the CDR3 is TGTGCCAGCAGCCGGCGAGGGGCGCTCGGCACAGATACGCAGTATTTT. Amino acid sequence: CASSRRGALGTDTQYF.

The table lists this clone with a few counts. The rearrangement uses TRBV27 and TRBJ1-6; tentative D call: TRBD1 (6 bases). The V end lost 1 base, the J end lost 7 bases, and 14 bases lay between the germline ends. The germline CDR1 and CDR2 sequences are MNHEY and SMNVEV (reference sequence). The CDR3 is made up of 16 amino acids. The CDR3 region has the DNA TGTGCCAGCAGTTTATTGGGGGCTGGGATGAATTCACCCCTCCACTTT. This translates into CASSLLGAGMNSPLHF.

The chain links TRBV7-6 to TRBJ2-5; D gene unclear. The V gene's germline CDR1 is SGHVS and CDR2 FNYEAQ. The CDR3 sequence is 18 residues long. V was trimmed by 3 bases and J by 4 bases, leaving 24 bases between them. CDR3 loop: CASSFSPLMTGLTETQYF. CDR3 DNA sequence: TGTGCCAGCAGCTTTTCCCCTTTGATGACTGGGCTAACAGAGACCCAGTACTTC.

The table lists this clone with a few counts. The chain has TRBV5-4 and TRBJ2-5, with a weak D call TRBD2 (6 bases). The CDR3 consists of 15 residues. V was pared by 3 bases and J by 5 bases, with 17 bases between. Per germline, CDR1 SGHNT and CDR2 YYREEE (reference sequence). The CDR3 loop reads CASSSGTHSSETQYF. The CDR3 coding sequence is TGTGCCAGCAGCTCCGGGACTCACAGTTCGGAGACCCAGTACTTC.

The V gene is TRBV27, the J gene TRBJ1-1, with a possible D match to TRBD1 (5 bases). The V end was cut by 3 bases, the J end by 5 bases, with 16 bases between. Germline values: CDR1 MNHEY, CDR2 SMNVEV (reference sequence). This CDR3 region has 15 residues. CDR3 in DNA: TGTGCCAGCAGTTTGGGTGGCAGGGATCGGACTGAAGCTTTCTTT. Amino acid sequence: CASSLGGRDRTEAFF.

This clone is a singleton in its sample. The CDR3 is CASSQDLMDRGPAFQPQHF. CDR3 bases: TGTGCCAGCAGCCAAGATCTAATGGACAGGGGGCCAGCTTTCCAGCCCCAGCATTTT. The V and J genes are TRBV4-2 and TRBJ1-5, with TRBD1 matching over 11 bases. The CDR3 is 19 residues long. Trimming took 0 bases from V and 7 from J; bases not matched to a gene: 14. Germline values: CDR1 LGHNA, CDR2 YNFKEQ.

The chain couples TRBV6-2 or TRBV6-3 to TRBJ2-7; 7 nucleotides align to TRBD1. This CDR3 contains 12 residues. J was trimmed by 5 bases and V by 5 bases; bases with no gene match: 3. The germline V gene has CDR1 MNHEY and CDR2 SVGEGT. The CDR3 sequence: CASSRQGDEQYF. CDR3 DNA: TGTGCCAGCAGTCGACAGGGAGACGAGCAGTACTTC.